This T cell receptor beta chain was found in a study of T cell responses to AZD1222 COVID-19 vaccine. As for the study in general: Doses given second, at about 4 or about 12 weeks, were pooled. Study-wide results and limits: Donors were mostly white British, more females; clonal diversity possibly underestimated.

Measured with immunoSEQ multiplex PCR; TCRdb has only the in-frame clones, and not every one. The data show 90,000 to 140,000 clones, with over 75% seen just once and around 2.3% held by the top ten. As regards this clone: Its target is unknown.

Here the sequenced sample was peripheral blood, taken on day 0 of AZD1222 vaccination. This receptor was identified in an adult in good health.

The CDR3: CASSLSRTGTLQYF. The CDR3 nucleotides are TGTGCCAGCAGTTTATCTCGAACGGGTACTCTTCAGTACTTC. This chain uses TRBV27 with TRBJ2-4; D is uncertain. This CDR3 is 14 amino acids long. The V end lost 0 bases, the J end lost 11 bases, and 14 bases lay between the germline ends. The germline V gene has CDR1 MNHEY and CDR2 SMNVEV (reference sequence).